These T cell receptor beta chains were read from a single sample in a study of blood T cell repertoires in COVID-19. The table came from immunoSEQ multiplex PCR; TCRdb's copy has only in-frame clones and leaves some out. The sample consists of about 240,000 clones, about 85% of them appearing once. Input material: peripheral blood. All receptors derive from a woman aged 45-65 years with COVID-19, enrolled during active disease. Each CDR3 is given with its conserved first and last residue. D genes are given only for firm matches. Part of the rows lack a size; the others show once, few, many or a class for expanded clones.

V	J	D	size	CDR3	DNA
TRBV5-1	TRBJ1-2	-	-	CASSLDPDPYGYTF	TGCGCCAGCAGCTTGGATCCAGATCCTTATGGCTACACCTTC
TRBV19	TRBJ1-2	-	-	CASSEAGHKNYGYTF	TGTGCCAGTAGCGAAGCCGGACACAAAAACTATGGCTACACCTTC
TRBV3-1/TRBV3-2	TRBJ1-3	-	-	CASSLQVSSGNTIYF	TGTGCCAGCAGCCTTCAGGTATCCTCTGGAAACACCATATATTTT
TRBV28	TRBJ2-4	TRBD2	-	CASGYRLAGGLRDIQYF	TGTGCCAGCGGATATAGACTAGCGGGGGGGCTGAGAGACATTCAGTACTTC
TRBV2	TRBJ1-5	TRBD1	-	CASNRDRDQPQHF	TGTGCCAGCAATCGGGACAGAGATCAGCCCCAGCATTTT
TRBV19	TRBJ1-5	TRBD1	-	CASSIGQGRSNQPQHF	TGTGCCAGTAGTATAGGACAGGGCCGGAGCAATCAGCCCCAGCATTTT
TRBV4-1	TRBJ1-1	TRBD1	few	CASSLGGRDSYKRNTEAFF	TGCGCCAGCAGCCTAGGGGGCCGGGACTCCTATAAGCGGAACACTGAAGCTTTCTTT
TRBV27	TRBJ1-4	TRBD1	-	CASSYRGASEKLFF	TGTGCCAGCAGTTACAGGGGTGCGAGCGAAAAACTGTTTTTT
TRBV6-5	TRBJ2-7	-	-	CASSYSYPGAEQYF	TGTGCCAGCAGTTACTCCTACCCAGGGGCCGAGCAGTACTTC
TRBV6-1	TRBJ1-2	TRBD1	-	CASSDLRQGDYGYTF	TGTGCCAGCAGTGATTTGAGACAGGGGGACTATGGCTACACCTTC
TRBV18	TRBJ1-4	TRBD1	-	CASSLTGRTNEKLFF	TGTGCCAGCTCACTGACAGGGCGGACTAATGAAAAACTGTTTTTT
TRBV5-6	TRBJ2-7	-	-	CASSFRGYEQYF	TGTGCCAGCAGCTTCCGGGGCTACGAGCAGTACTTC
TRBV7-2	TRBJ2-7	TRBD2	-	CASGNRGGGEQYF	TGTGCCAGCGGTAACCGGGGGGGAGGCGAGCAGTACTTC
TRBV7-2	TRBJ2-6	-	-	CASSLRDLGANVLTF	TGTGCCAGCAGCTTACGGGATCTTGGGGCCAACGTCCTGACTTTC
TRBV19	TRBJ2-5	-	-	CASSIGGGNRETQYF	TGTGCCAGTAGTATAGGAGGAGGGAATCGAGAGACCCAGTACTTC
TRBV4-1	TRBJ1-1	TRBD1	-	CASSTRDREKVEAFF	TGCGCCAGCAGCACCCGGGACAGGGAAAAGGTCGAAGCTTTCTTT
TRBV27	TRBJ2-7	TRBD2	-	CASSPRLAALSYEQYF	TGTGCCAGCAGTCCTCGCCTAGCGGCGCTCTCCTACGAGCAGTACTTC
TRBV7-9	TRBJ2-3	TRBD2	-	CASIRLAGAGGDTQYF	TGTGCCAGCATCCGACTAGCGGGGGCCGGTGGGGATACGCAGTATTTT
TRBV6-5	TRBJ1-1	-	-	CASIHTGYTEAFF	TGTGCCAGCATCCACACGGGGTACACTGAAGCTTTCTTT
TRBV27	TRBJ2-4	TRBD1	-	CASSLNRGDIQYF	TGTGCCAGCAGTTTGAACAGGGGGGACATTCAGTACTTC
TRBV28	TRBJ2-2	-	-	CASSLSQGVTGELFF	TGTGCCAGCAGTTTATCACAGGGTGTCACCGGGGAGCTGTTTTTT
TRBV4-3	TRBJ1-2	TRBD1	-	CASSPHPGQGLYGYTF	TGCGCCAGCAGCCCACATCCGGGACAGGGACTCTATGGCTACACCTTC
TRBV15	TRBJ1-3	-	-	CATSSNSYSGNTIYF	TGTGCCACCAGCAGTAACTCTTACTCTGGAAACACCATATATTTT
TRBV4-2	TRBJ1-2	-	-	CASSQNTGPNYGYTF	TGTGCCAGCAGCCAGAACACAGGGCCGAACTATGGCTACACCTTC
TRBV5-1	TRBJ2-3	TRBD2	-	CASSTTGGPTDTQYF	TGCGCCAGCAGCACTACGGGGGGGCCCACAGATACGCAGTATTTT
TRBV6-2/TRBV6-3	TRBJ2-2	-	-	CASSYGTTTGELFF	TGTGCCAGCAGTTACGGGACAACAACCGGGGAGCTGTTTTTT
TRBV29-1	TRBJ1-2	-	-	CSVEGGGYEGYGYTF	TGCAGCGTTGAAGGAGGTGGATATGAGGGCTATGGCTACACCTTC